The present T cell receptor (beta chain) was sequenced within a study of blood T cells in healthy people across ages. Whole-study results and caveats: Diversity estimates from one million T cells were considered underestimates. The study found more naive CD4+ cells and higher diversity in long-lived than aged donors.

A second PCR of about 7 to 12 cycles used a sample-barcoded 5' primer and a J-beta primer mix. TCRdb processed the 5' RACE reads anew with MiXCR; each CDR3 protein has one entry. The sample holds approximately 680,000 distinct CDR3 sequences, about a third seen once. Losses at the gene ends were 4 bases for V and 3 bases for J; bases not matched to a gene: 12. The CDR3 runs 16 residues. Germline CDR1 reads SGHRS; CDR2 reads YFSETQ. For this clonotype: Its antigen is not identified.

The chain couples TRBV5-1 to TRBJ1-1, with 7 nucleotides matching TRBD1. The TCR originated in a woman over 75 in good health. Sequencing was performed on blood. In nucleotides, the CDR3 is TGCGCCAGCAGCCAAACCACAGGGGTGGGTGACACTGAAGCTTTCTTT. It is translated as CASSQTTGVGDTEAFF.